This T cell receptor (beta chain) derives from a study of T cell repertoires in cytomegalovirus infection (dated by TCRdb to the late 2010s). For context, the study as a whole: Recently identified HLA-C-restricted CMV epitopes, whose presentation resists viral immunomodulation, were targeted by peptide stimulations together with well-studied HLA-B-restricted epitopes. Because public TCR beta signatures pointed to carriage of CMV infection together with the matching HLA type, the HLA type of each donor mattered for the analysis.

The treatment or condition label on this specimen signifies: in vitro stimulation with specific CMV peptide epitopes to enrich CMV-specific T cells. The instrument given in TCRdb is Illumina HiSeq 1500. TCRdb handled the public reads itself, with Q25 trimming in fastp and clone calling in MiXCR, and kept productive beta chains. CDR3 protein sequences are deduplicated, and each keeps its most common genes and DNA. The sample profile shows roughly 340,000 distinct CDR3 sequences; roughly 28% of them were found once. The ten largest clonotypes hold around 18% of the sample. Paper-wide results and their limitations: In both this cohort and an independent roughly 400-donor cohort, the cumulative frequency of public TCR beta family members distinguished carriers of CMV infection plus the relevant HLA type. The ex vivo response was dominated by HLA-C-restricted CMV-specific TCR beta clonotypes, which also provided the single most frequent clonotype in two of eight donors.

The germline V gene encodes CDR1 SEHNR and CDR2 FQNEAQ (reference sequence). Cut back by 1 base and 5 bases, the V and J ends lie 8 bases apart. Including the terminal cysteine and phenylalanine, the CDR3 comprises 13 residues. Just the 39-base CDR3 DNA is kept, in frame starting at base 1. This clonotype has just a few counts. What antigen it recognizes has not been identified. No much larger clonotype is one base removed from it; base qualities were not supplied. This receptor was identified in a human donor in good health (CMV status not recorded). Some clones in this sample may be carry-over from other donors' samples. The rearranged chain carries TRBV7-9 and TRBJ2-5, with the D gene not confidently named. The input for sequencing was cultured PBMCs, taken from culture after CMV antigen stimulation. The DNA is TGTGCCAGCAGCTTAGGTAATCAGGAGACCCAGTACTTC. It encodes CASSLGNQETQYF.